Below, one T cell receptor (beta chain) is given with its context. The conserved final phenylalanine or tryptophan is absent from the CDR3, which likely points to a read error. This sample was included in a study of T cells in Graves' hyperthyroidism and ophthalmopathy. Germline lookup yields CDR1 SEHNR and CDR2 FQNEAQ (reference sequence). Trimming stripped 1 base from V and 7 bases from J, with 10 bases between. The CDR3 has 13 amino acids. RNA transcripts served as the template for amplifying TCR beta CDR3 regions. Primed by the HTBI set, a first-round RT-PCR was run on the TCR CDR3. TCRdb re-called the multiplex PCR reads with MiXCR, one entry per CDR3 protein. The sample gives roughly 500,000 distinct CDR3 sequences, around 43% of which show up once; about two fifths is in the top ten.

The chain combines TRBV7-9 with TRBJ1-1, with D unresolved. Sequenced input: peripheral blood or thyroid tissue (not recorded which). The clonotype was recovered from an adult woman with Graves' disease, either hyperthyroidism or ophthalmopathy (not recorded which). CDR3 DNA: TGTGCCAGCAGCTTAGATGCAGGTTATGAAGCTTTCCTT. It encodes CASSLDAGYEAFL.